This record concerns one T cell receptor (beta chain) sequence. Antigen: not known. One end of the junction fails to match germline, which may point to a read error. These data come from a study of metastatic and nonmetastatic thyroid tumors. As for the study in general: A comparison of repertoires was made across blood and tumor or nodule tissue from malignant and benign thyroid patients. Study-level findings and limits: It was reportedly found that TCR beta diversity was significantly higher in malignant thyroid tumors than in benign nodules, a difference seen in both blood and tumor samples.

Patients were all untreated before their thyroid surgery. CDR3 length equals 17 residues. Germline CDR1 reads SGHAT; CDR2 reads FQNNGV. As originally analysed: CDR3 was compared across clinicopathological groups, and the resulting differences were used to build a distant-metastasis classifier for papillary thyroid cancer. TCRdb re-called clones from the PCR reads using MiXCR. The V and J calls and clone size come from TCRdb's table, not from the authors' own analysis. Of around 30,000 clones listed, more than 20% are singletons. The origin of this receptor is a female donor with papillary thyroid cancer or a benign thyroid nodule (not recorded which). Some clones in this sample may be carry-over from other donors' samples. Sample: blood. This rearrangement joins TRBV11-2 to TRBJ2-1; 9 bases are shared with TRBD2. The CDR3 nucleotides read TGTGCCATCAGCCCCCGCTTGGTAGCGGGAGTGGGGAATGAGCAGTTCTTC. This codes for CAISPRLVAGVGNEQFF.